This TCR beta chain emerged from a study of T cell responses to AZD1222 COVID-19 vaccine. Study-level points and caveats: All repertoire sampling was performed exclusively after the peak T cell response. Clonal diversity was possibly underestimated, and white British individuals and females predominated among donors. Across the whole spike, CD4 TCRs peaked at regions 160-218 and 743-854.

The CDR3 totals 12 residues. In germline, CDR1 is MDHEN, CDR2 SYDVKM. The V gene lost 8 bases and the J gene lost 0 bases, with 7 bases spanning the gap. The assay was immunoSEQ multiplex PCR, and TCRdb's table has in-frame clones only and misses some. The data hold about 56,000 clones, with about 87% observed a single time. Turning to this clone: The antigen is not known.

V and J are TRBV28 and TRBJ1-1, with D possibly being TRBD1 (5 bases). The specimen was peripheral blood, collected on day 0 of AZD1222 vaccination. The TCR was taken from an adult in good health. CDR3 nucleotide sequence: TGTGCCAGCTGGGGGTTGAACACTGAAGCTTTCTTT. Translation: CASWGLNTEAFF.